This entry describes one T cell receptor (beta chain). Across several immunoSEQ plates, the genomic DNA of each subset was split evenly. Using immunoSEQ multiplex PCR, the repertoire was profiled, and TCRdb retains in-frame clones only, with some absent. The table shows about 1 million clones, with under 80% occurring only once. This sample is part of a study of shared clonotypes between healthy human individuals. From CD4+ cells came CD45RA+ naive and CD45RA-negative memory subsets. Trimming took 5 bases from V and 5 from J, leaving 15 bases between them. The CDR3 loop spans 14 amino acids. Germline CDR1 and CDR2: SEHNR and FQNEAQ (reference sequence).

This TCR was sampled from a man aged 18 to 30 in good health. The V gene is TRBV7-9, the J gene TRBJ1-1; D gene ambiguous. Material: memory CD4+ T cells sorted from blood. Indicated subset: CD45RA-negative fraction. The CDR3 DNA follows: TGTGCCAGCAGCCTACGGACCCTCCTAACTGAAGCTTTCTTT. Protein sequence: CASSLRTLLTEAFF.